Listed here are 16 T cell receptor beta chains from one sample, sequenced in a study of blood T cell repertoires in COVID-19. TCRdb's table, derived via immunoSEQ multiplex PCR, lists solely in-frame clones and lacks some. The data contain 250,000 to 300,000 clones, roughly 79% of them singletons. Sequenced material: peripheral blood. The receptors were gathered from an older woman with active or convalescent COVID-19.

The gene calls are TRBV5-4 and TRBJ1-1; D not resolved. The V and J ends lost 0 bases and 2 bases respectively, with 5 bases between them. The length of the CDR3 is 13 residues. Germline assignment: CDR1 SGHNT and CDR2 YYREEE (reference sequence). The CDR3 loop reads CASSLALNTEAFF. CDR3 bases: TGTGCCAGCAGCTTGGCACTTAACACTGAAGCTTTCTTT.

The table lists this clone with a few counts. This sequence joins TRBV12-5 and TRBJ1-5, with D possibly matching TRBD1 (6 bases). The CDR3 is made up of 20 amino acids. V lost 1 base, J lost 0 bases, and 22 bases lay in between. CDR1 and CDR2 (germline): LGHNT, FRNRAP. CDR3 nucleotides: TGTGCTAGTGGTTTGGCCACCATGGGAGGGGGGCCGCTTAGCAATCAGCCCCAGCATTTT. Encoded protein: CASGLATMGGGPLSNQPQHF. Using reference TRBV12-5 and TRBJ1-5 for the parts outside the CDR3, the full variable domain is DARVTQTPRHKVTEMGQEVTMRCQPILGHNTVFWYRQTMMQGLELLAYFRNRAPLDDSGMPKDRFSAEMPDATLATLKIQPSEPRDSAVYFCASGLATMGGGPLSNQPQHFGDGTRLSIL.

This chain joins TRBV3-1 (or the pseudogene TRBV3-2) and TRBJ1-5; the D is unclear. Germline V gene data show CDR1 as LGHDT and CDR2 as YNNKEL (reference sequence). CDR3 length: 15 residues. V was cut by 1 base and J by 11 bases, with 18 bases left in between. CDR3 nucleotides: TGTGCCAGCAGCCAAGGACACGGAGGGAGCCAGGCCCAGCATTTT. It translates to CASSQGHGGSQAQHF.

V gene TRBV2 combines with J gene TRBJ1-5, with 9 positions matching TRBD1. This CDR3 contains 14 residues. The germline V gene has CDR1 SNHLY and CDR2 FYNNEI. J was trimmed by 6 bases and V by 6 bases; bases with no gene match: 6. CDR3 in DNA: TGTGCCAGCAGCGCCCGGGACAGGGCTCAGCCCCAGCATTTT. Residues: CASSARDRAQPQHF.

The CDR3 region is CASSLGGTGRLVSYGYTF. CDR3 nucleotides: TGTGCCAGCAGCTTGGGTGGGACAGGGAGGCTCGTTAGCTATGGCTACACCTTC. The V call is TRBV5-6, the J call TRBJ1-2, with 9 nucleotides matching TRBD1. This CDR3 has 18 residues. In germline, CDR1 is SGHDT, CDR2 YYEEEE. The V gene end was trimmed by 0 bases and the J gene end by 4 bases; junction bases not matched to a gene: 13. The whole variable domain, remainder taken from reference TRBV5-6 and TRBJ1-2, is DAGVTQSPTHLIKTRGQQVTLRCSPKSGHDTVSWYQQALGQGPQFIFQYYEEEERQRGNFPDRFSGHQFPNYSSELNVNALLLGDSALYLCASSLGGTGRLVSYGYTFGSGTRLTVV.

This clone was seen more than once but under ten times. The J gene is TRBJ1-2, the V gene TRBV7-2; 9 bases are a match to TRBD1. This CDR3 region has 13 residues. With V trimmed by 4 bases and J by 6 bases, 3 bases remained unmatched. Germline CDR1 reads SGHTA; CDR2 reads FQGNSA. This chain's CDR3 is CASSSTGGNGYTF. CDR3 bases: TGTGCCAGCAGCTCGACAGGGGGAAATGGCTACACCTTC.

This chain connects TRBV27 to TRBJ1-5; a weak D match, TRBD1 (5 bases). The CDR3 is made up of 15 amino acids. The V end was cut by 3 bases, the J end by 0 bases, with 9 bases between. Per germline, CDR1 MNHEY and CDR2 SMNVEV (reference sequence). The CDR3 region is CASSLVTDSNQPQHF. CDR3 bases: TGTGCCAGCAGTTTGGTGACAGATAGCAATCAGCCCCAGCATTTT.

V gene TRBV27 combines with J gene TRBJ1-1; a weak D match, TRBD1 (5 bases). The germline V gene encodes CDR1 MNHEY and CDR2 SMNVEV (reference sequence). Trimming took off 3 bases at V and 11 bases at J, with 13 bases between the two ends. The CDR3 covers 12 residues. CDR3 region: CASSFPSGPAFF. Here the CDR3 DNA reads TGTGCCAGCAGTTTCCCCTCAGGGCCGGCTTTCTTT.

This clone was observed many times. The chain couples TRBV16 to TRBJ1-1; no clear D gene. V lost 0 bases to trimming and J lost 8 bases, with 7 bases between them. The V gene's germline CDR1 is KGHSY and CDR2 FQNENV. This CDR3 comprises 12 residues. CDR3 residues: CASSQSGVEAFF. The CDR3 region has the DNA TGTGCCAGCAGCCAATCGGGAGTGGAAGCTTTCTTT.

This clone was counted between two and nine times. V gene TRBV2 combines with J gene TRBJ1-6; 9 bases line up with TRBD1. The germline V gene has CDR1 SNHLY and CDR2 FYNNEI. J gave up 10 bases and V 6 bases, and 7 bases lay outside the gene matches. This CDR3 contains 14 residues. CDR3: CASSPGQGVSPLHF. As DNA, the CDR3 is TGTGCCAGCAGCCCGGGACAGGGAGTGTCACCCCTCCACTTT.

The V call is TRBV5-1, the J call TRBJ1-6, with D tentatively TRBD1 (6 bases). The ends were cut back, 0 bases at V and 7 bases at J, with 14 bases in the middle. In germline, CDR1 is SGHRS, CDR2 YFSETQ. The CDR3 extends over 16 amino acids. CDR3 sequence: CASSLEQGPRNSPLHF. DNA for the CDR3: TGCGCCAGCAGCTTGGAACAGGGCCCTAGGAATTCACCCCTCCACTTT.

The chain recombines TRBV23-1 with TRBJ1-3; D is perhaps TRBD1 (5 bases). TRBV23-1 is designated an ORF whose function remains uncertain. The CDR3 spans 16 residues. Deletions cut 9 bases from V and 0 bases from J, with 18 bases between. CDR3 DNA sequence: TGCGCCAGAATCGTCCGAGGAGACAGCTCTGGAAACACCATATATTTT. This codes for CARIVRGDSSGNTIYF.

The chain combines TRBV10-3 with TRBJ1-6; 8 bases are shared with TRBD1. CDR3 length: 15 residues. Germline V gene sequence: CDR1 ENHRY, CDR2 SYGVKD. Germline trimming cut 3 bases from V and 10 bases from J; bases unmatched to any gene: 8. The DNA of the CDR3 is TGTGCCATCAGTGACCGCGGGACAGGAAGCTCACCCCTCCACTTT. Its translation is CAISDRGTGSSPLHF.

V usage is TRBV7-2 and J usage is TRBJ2-2, with 8 bases fitting TRBD1. The CDR3 consists of 16 residues. Trimming removed 4 bases from V and 5 bases from J; junction bases left unmatched: 9. CDR1 and CDR2 (germline): SGHTA, FQGNSA. The CDR3 region has the DNA TGTGCCAGCAGCTCCAGGACAGGGAGGAGAACCGGGGAGCTGTTTTTT. Its protein product is CASSSRTGRRTGELFF.

This clone was recorded once. The rearrangement uses TRBV5-1 and TRBJ1-2; possibly TRBD1 for D (5 bases). Trimming pared 4 bases from V and 4 bases from J, leaving 20 bases between. The germline V gene encodes CDR1 SGHRS and CDR2 YFSETQ. This CDR3 spans 16 amino acids. The DNA of the CDR3 is TGCGCCAGCAGCGGCAACGAAGGGGTGGGTCTCTATGGCTACACCTTC. It translates to CASSGNEGVGLYGYTF.

The chain employs TRBV10-1 and TRBJ2-3, with D tentatively TRBD1 (6 bases). This CDR3 has 18 amino acids. V was trimmed by 5 bases and J by 1 base, leaving 22 bases between them. CDR1 and CDR2 from the germline V gene are WNHNN and SYGVQD (reference sequence). The CDR3 DNA reads as TGCGCCAGCAGTCCTGAGCCGCGAGTCCGACAGGGCACAGATACGCAGTATTTT. Residues: CASSPEPRVRQGTDTQYF.